This T cell receptor beta chain was sequenced during a study of T cell changes during pregnancy in multiple sclerosis. The CDR3 length is 15 residues. After removal of 4 bases from V and 4 bases from J, the junction contained 7 bases not matched to a gene. Germline V CDR1 and CDR2: SGDLS, YYNGEE. Here immunoSEQ multiplex PCR was the method, and the copy in TCRdb shows in-frame clones only, minus some. This table holds around 80,000 clones, around 92% found once. This sequence joins TRBV9 and TRBJ2-3; 9 positions agree with TRBD1. The clonotype originates from a female donor with multiple sclerosis, enrolled in a pregnancy study. The sequences come from peripheral blood, collected before pregnancy. The CDR3 DNA sequence: TGTGCCAGCAGCTTCCGGGACAGGGCACCAGATACGCAGTATTTT. This sequence encodes CASSFRDRAPDTQYF.